This is a list of T cell receptor beta chains from one sample in a study of Ad26.COV2.S vaccination and SARS-CoV-2 variants. The assay was immunoSEQ multiplex PCR, and TCRdb's table has in-frame clones only and misses some. This table holds hundreds of thousands of clones, approximately 86% found once. The material was peripheral blood, obtained in a trial of Ad26.COV2.S vaccine versus placebo. The receptor set was obtained from a person between 18 and 65 years old who received the Ad26.COV2.S COVID-19 vaccine or a placebo. Each CDR3 is given with its conserved first and last residue. Fields, in order: D gene, V gene, clone size, J gene, CDR3 protein, CDR3 DNA. The D gene is left open where the match is weak. Rows may omit the clone size; those that give it use once, few, many or a size class.

>TRBD1|TRBV7-9|-|TRBJ1-2
CASSLGWTGRIHGYTF
TGTGCCAGCAGCTTGGGGTGGACAGGGAGAATTCATGGCTACACCTTC
>-|TRBV29-1|-|TRBJ2-5
CSVTNVPGRPKETQYF
TGCAGCGTCACTAACGTTCCGGGACGACCCAAAGAGACCCAGTACTTC
>-|TRBV14|-|TRBJ2-7
CASSQEASRFYEQYF
TGTGCCAGCAGCCAAGAAGCTTCTCGATTCTACGAGCAGTACTTC
>TRBD2|TRBV27|-|TRBJ2-1
CASSSLVKRGGGSEQFF
TGTGCCAGCAGTTCCCTGGTGAAGCGGGGGGGTGGGAGTGAGCAGTTCTTC
>-|TRBV18|-|TRBJ1-4
CASSHFYRDYNEKLFF
TGTGCCAGCTCACATTTTTACAGGGATTATAATGAAAAACTGTTTTTT
>-|TRBV6-2/TRBV6-3|-|TRBJ1-1
CASSSNGGTEAFF
TGTGCCAGCAGTTCTAACGGCGGGACTGAAGCTTTCTTT
>TRBD1|TRBV5-1|-|TRBJ2-7
CASSLGPGQRQYF
TGCGCCAGCAGCTTGGGCCCGGGACAGCGGCAGTACTTC
>TRBD2|TRBV7-2|-|TRBJ2-3
CASSERLAVADTQYF
TGTGCCAGCAGCGAAAGACTAGCGGTAGCGGATACGCAGTATTTT
>-|TRBV7-8|-|TRBJ2-5
CASRTQGVGETQYF
TGTGCCAGCAGAACTCAAGGTGTTGGGGAGACCCAGTACTTC
>-|TRBV5-1|-|TRBJ1-1
CASSSHGMNTEAFF
TGCGCCAGCAGCTCGCACGGAATGAACACTGAAGCTTTCTTT
>-|TRBV18|-|TRBJ1-2
CASSPRGDNYGYTF
TGTGCCAGCTCCCCCCGAGGGGATAACTATGGCTACACCTTC
>TRBD2|TRBV6-2/TRBV6-3|-|TRBJ2-7
CASSYGTSGSYEQYF
TGTGCCAGCAGTTACGGGACTAGCGGGTCCTACGAGCAGTACTTC
>TRBD1|TRBV5-1|-|TRBJ1-1
CASSLGDRKNTEAFF
TGCGCCAGCAGCTTGGGGGACAGAAAGAACACTGAAGCTTTCTTT
>TRBD1|TRBV6-8|few|TRBJ1-6
CASSYSGQGASIPGSPLHF
TGTGCCAGCAGTTACTCGGGACAGGGGGCTTCCATTCCGGGTTCACCCCTCCACTTT
>TRBD1|TRBV19|few|TRBJ1-1
CASSFRDRGYTEAFF
TGTGCCAGTAGTTTTCGAGACAGGGGCTACACTGAAGCTTTCTTT
>TRBD1|TRBV19|-|TRBJ1-1
CASSERTGIREEAFF
TGTGCCAGTAGTGAAAGGACAGGGATTCGGGAAGAAGCTTTCTTT
>TRBD1|TRBV28|-|TRBJ1-2
CASRSEGQGPNYGYTF
TGTGCCAGCAGGTCAGAGGGACAGGGACCAAACTATGGCTACACCTTC
>-|TRBV7-9|-|TRBJ2-1
CASSLARGPSSYNEQFF
TGTGCCAGCAGCTTAGCGCGGGGACCCAGCTCCTACAATGAGCAGTTCTTC
>-|TRBV28|-|TRBJ1-1
CASSPRDFGNTEAFF
TGTGCCAGCAGCCCCAGGGATTTCGGGAACACTGAAGCTTTCTTT
>-|TRBV28|-|TRBJ1-1
CASSLTIMNTEAFF
TGTGCCAGCAGTTTAACGATCATGAACACTGAAGCTTTCTTT
>-|TRBV7-9|-|TRBJ2-6
CASTIAGANVLTF
TGTGCCAGCACCATAGCTGGGGCCAACGTCCTGACTTTC
>TRBD2|TRBV5-1|-|TRBJ2-1
CASSSGGQYNEQFF
TGCGCCAGCAGCAGCGGGGGGCAATACAATGAGCAGTTCTTC
>-|TRBV28|-|TRBJ1-2
CASSFVPYGYTF
TGTGCCAGCAGTTTCGTCCCTTACGGCTACACCTTC
>-|TRBV15|-|TRBJ1-3
CATSREGGPGNTIYF
TGTGCCACCAGCAGAGAGGGGGGGCCGGGAAACACCATATATTTT
>-|TRBV12-5|-|TRBJ2-2
CASGLVQVSPRDTGELFF
TGTGCTAGTGGTTTGGTACAAGTGTCCCCCAGGGACACCGGGGAGCTGTTTTTT
>TRBD2|TRBV19|-|TRBJ2-1
CASSIRGGLYNEQFF
TGTGCCAGTAGTATCCGGGGGGGCCTCTACAATGAGCAGTTCTTC
>TRBD2|TRBV3-1/TRBV3-2|-|TRBJ2-7
CASSQGRDYYYEQYF
TGTGCCAGCAGCCAAGGTAGGGACTACTACTACGAGCAGTACTTC
>-|TRBV5-1|-|TRBJ1-5
CASSPDGSGQPQHF
TGCGCCAGCAGCCCCGACGGTTCAGGGCAGCCCCAGCATTTT
>-|TRBV7-2|once|TRBJ2-6
CASNPLGTSGANVLTF
TGTGCCAGCAACCCTCTGGGGACCTCTGGGGCCAACGTCCTGACTTTC
>-|TRBV5-4|-|TRBJ1-3
CASSPWGGSYSGNTIYF
TGTGCCAGCAGCCCCTGGGGGGGCTCTTACTCTGGAAACACCATATATTTT
>TRBD2|TRBV6-5|-|TRBJ2-5
CASSSASGVSVTQYF
TGTGCCAGCAGTTCGGCTAGCGGGGTATCGGTGACCCAGTACTTC
>-|TRBV28|-|TRBJ2-5
CASSNRGIAETQYF
TGTGCCAGCTCCAATCGGGGGATCGCAGAGACCCAGTACTTC